The present T cell receptor beta chain was sequenced within a study of T-cell reconstitution after alpha-beta-depleted transplantation in children. This clonotype was counted a few times. Unique molecular identifiers were built into the TCRbeta library. TCRdb fed the PCR reads into MiXCR, producing one record per CDR3 protein. The sample contains about 400,000 distinct CDR3 sequences, 20% of which appear only once. The CDR3 totals 15 residues. The J segment lost 3 bases and the V segment lost 6 bases, leaving 6 bases of the junction unmatched. The V and J genes are TRBV12-3 or TRBV12-4 and TRBJ2-7, with 12 bases fitting TRBD1. The sequences come from PBMCs from the stem cell graft donor, collected from the stem cell graft. The receptor comes from a human donor who donated a stem cell graft to a child with acute myeloid leukemia. The DNA of the CDR3 is TGTGCCAGCAGCATCGGGACAGGGGGCATCTACGAGCAGTACTTC. Residues: CASSIGTGGIYEQYF.